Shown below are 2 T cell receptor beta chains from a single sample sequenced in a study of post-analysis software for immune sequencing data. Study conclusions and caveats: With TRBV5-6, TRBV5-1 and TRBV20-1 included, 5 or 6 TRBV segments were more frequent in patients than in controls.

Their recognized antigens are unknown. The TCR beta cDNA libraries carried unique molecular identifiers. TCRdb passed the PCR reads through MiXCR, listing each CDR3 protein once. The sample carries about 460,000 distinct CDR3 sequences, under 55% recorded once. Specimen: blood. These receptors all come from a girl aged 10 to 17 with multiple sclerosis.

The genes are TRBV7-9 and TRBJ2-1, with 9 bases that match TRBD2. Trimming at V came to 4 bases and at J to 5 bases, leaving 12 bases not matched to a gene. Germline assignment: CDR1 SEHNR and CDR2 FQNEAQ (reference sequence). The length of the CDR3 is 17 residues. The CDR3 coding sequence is TGTGCCAGCAGCTATAGGGTCGGAGCGGGAGGAAACAATGAGCAGTTCTTC. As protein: CASSYRVGAGGNNEQFF. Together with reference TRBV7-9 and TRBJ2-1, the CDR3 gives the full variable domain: DTGVSQNPRHKITKRGQNVTFRCDPISEHNRLYWYRQTLGQGPEFLTYFQNEAQLEKSRLLSDRFSAERPKGSFSTLEIQRTEQGDSAMYLCASSYRVGAGGNNEQFFGPGTRLTVL.

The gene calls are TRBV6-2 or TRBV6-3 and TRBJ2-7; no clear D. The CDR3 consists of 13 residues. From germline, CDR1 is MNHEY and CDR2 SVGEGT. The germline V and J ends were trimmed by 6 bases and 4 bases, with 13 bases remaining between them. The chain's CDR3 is CASSGPLEYEQYF. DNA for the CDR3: TGTGCCAGCAGCGGGCCGCTTGAGTACGAGCAGTACTTC.